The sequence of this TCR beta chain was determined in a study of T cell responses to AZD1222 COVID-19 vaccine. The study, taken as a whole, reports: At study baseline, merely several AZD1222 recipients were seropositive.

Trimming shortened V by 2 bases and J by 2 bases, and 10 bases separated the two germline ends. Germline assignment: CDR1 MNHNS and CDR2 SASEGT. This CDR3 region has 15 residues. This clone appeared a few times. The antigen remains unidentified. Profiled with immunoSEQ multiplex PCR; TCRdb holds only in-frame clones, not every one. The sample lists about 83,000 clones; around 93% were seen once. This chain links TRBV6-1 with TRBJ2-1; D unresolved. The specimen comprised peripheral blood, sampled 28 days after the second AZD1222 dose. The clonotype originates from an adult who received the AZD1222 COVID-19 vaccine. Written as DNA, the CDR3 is TGTGCCAGCAGTGAAACTGGGGAAGCCTACAATGAGCAGTTCTTC. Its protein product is CASSETGEAYNEQFF.